These T cell receptor beta chains were read from a single sample in a study of glioma-infiltrating T cells after dendritic cell vaccination. The data were produced by immunoSEQ multiplex PCR, yet TCRdb's version contains in-frame clones alone and is incomplete. This sample has 72,000 or so clones, with roughly 84% found just once. The specimen was blood, collected after dendritic cell vaccination. The receptor set was obtained from a human donor with glioblastoma. Each CDR3 is given with its conserved first and last residue. Fields, in order: clone size, D gene, J gene, V gene, CDR3 DNA, CDR3 protein. A D gene is named only where the DNA matches it firmly. Clone size, where shown, is once, few, many, or a class for clones that have expanded.

once | NA | TRBJ1-3 | TRBV7-2 | TGTGCCAGCAGCCCTACCCCCCCGGACGGCCGAGGGAACACCATATATTTT | CASSPTPPDGRGNTIYF
NA | TRBD1 | TRBJ1-1 | TRBV5-1 | TGCGCCAGCAGCTTGGGGCCCCCAGGGGGTCACATGAACACTGAAGCTTTCTTT | CASSLGPPGGHMNTEAFF
NA | NA | TRBJ1-2 | TRBV28 | TGTGCCAGCAGTTTAGGGGGGGCAGTCTGGGGCTACACCTTC | CASSLGGAVWGYTF
NA | NA | TRBJ2-5 | TRBV5-3 | TGTGCCAGAAGCTTCTCTCGGACGGGAGAGGAAGAGACCCAGTACTTC | CARSFSRTGEEETQYF
few | NA | TRBJ2-1 | TRBV5-1 | TGCGCCAGCAGCTTGGCCGACTACATCAATGAGCAGTTCTTC | CASSLADYINEQFF
NA | TRBD1 | TRBJ2-3 | TRBV5-4 | TGTGCCAGCAGCCCCTTCCTCGGGACAGGCTTCACAGATACGCAGTATTTT | CASSPFLGTGFTDTQYF
NA | TRBD1 | TRBJ1-5 | TRBV5-1 | TGCGCCAGCAGCTCGGGGGACAGAGGAATTGATCAGCCCCAGCATTTT | CASSSGDRGIDQPQHF
NA | NA | TRBJ2-7 | TRBV6-4 | TGTGCCAGCAGTGATGGGGCGCCGAGCTCCTACGAGCAGTACTTC | CASSDGAPSSYEQYF
NA | TRBD2 | TRBJ2-1 | TRBV4-3 | TGCGCCAGCAGCCTAGCGGGGGGTTACAATGAGCAGTTCTTC | CASSLAGGYNEQFF
NA | TRBD1 | TRBJ2-4 | TRBV5-1 | TGCGCCACCATCGGGACAGCCTCCAAAAACATTCAGTACTTC | CATIGTASKNIQYF
NA | NA | TRBJ2-2 | TRBV9 | TGTGCCAGCAGCGTAGGGCCGAACACCGGGGAGCTGTTTTTT | CASSVGPNTGELFF
NA | NA | TRBJ2-1 | TRBV9 | TGTGCCAGCAGCGTAGAGGGGGGGAGGGATAAGTTCTTC | CASSVEGGRDKFF
NA | NA | TRBJ1-4 | TRBV6-5 | TGTGCCAGCAGTTACCAGGGAAACACTAATGAAAAACTGTTTTTT | CASSYQGNTNEKLFF
NA | TRBD2 | TRBJ2-1 | TRBV7-9 | TGTGCCAGCAGCTCCGGGGGGGCGGGAGCCTCACACGAGCAGTTCTTC | CASSSGGAGASHEQFF
NA | TRBD2 | TRBJ2-5 | TRBV5-6 | TGTGCCAGCAGCCCTGGTGTCGCGGGGGGGTTCCAAGAGACCCAGTACTTC | CASSPGVAGGFQETQYF
NA | TRBD1 | TRBJ2-7 | TRBV5-1 | TGCGCCAGCAGCCCCGGGACAGGGTTCTCCGAGCAGTACTTC | CASSPGTGFSEQYF
medium-sized | NA | TRBJ2-3 | TRBV9 | TGTGCCAGCAGCGTAGGAAGCCCAGATACGCAGTATTTT | CASSVGSPDTQYF
NA | NA | TRBJ2-1 | TRBV5-1 | TGCGCCAGCATGGGGAGCGCGAACTCCTACAATGAGCAGTTCTTC | CASMGSANSYNEQFF
NA | NA | TRBJ2-3 | TRBV5-1 | TGCGCCAGCAGCTTCGGCGGGATGAGCACAGATACGCAGTATTTT | CASSFGGMSTDTQYF
once | NA | TRBJ2-1 | TRBV9 | TGTGCCAGCAGCGCGGGGTCGACCGACAATGAGCAGTTCTTC | CASSAGSTDNEQFF
NA | TRBD1 | TRBJ1-1 | TRBV5-5 | TGTGCCAGCAGCTTGGTTCCGTGGACAGGGGGCCTCACTGAAGCTTTCTTT | CASSLVPWTGGLTEAFF
NA | NA | TRBJ1-2 | TRBV19 | TGTGCCAGCACCCCCTCGAGGACCTCCGGGGGATATGGCTACACCTTC | CASTPSRTSGGYGYTF
NA | TRBD2 | TRBJ2-7 | TRBV18 | TGTGCCAGCTCTCCTCCGGGACTAGCGGGAGGGAACGAGCAGTACTTC | CASSPPGLAGGNEQYF
NA | NA | TRBJ2-2 | TRBV5-4 | TGTGCCAGCGCCACTTTCGCCGGGGAGCTGTTTTTT | CASATFAGELFF
few | TRBD1 | TRBJ2-3 | TRBV30 | TGTGCCTTTCTGACAGGGTCGCAGTATTTT | CAFLTGSQYF
NA | NA | TRBJ1-4 | TRBV23-1 | TGCGCCAGCAGTCAATCCTGCAGGGAGGGAGAAAAACTGTTTTTT | CASSQSCREGEKLFF
NA | TRBD2 | TRBJ2-7 | TRBV6-1 | TGTGCCAGCGTTCGACTAGCGGACTCCTACGAGCAGTACTTC | CASVRLADSYEQYF